The 19 T cell receptor beta chains listed next were all sequenced from one sample in a study of cytomegalovirus exposure and HLA in healthy donors (dated 2017 in TCRdb). Library creation used the immunoSEQ multiplex PCR assay. TCRdb re-hosts the immuneACCESS table, in-frame sequences only. Its copies lack some clones; in the studies checked, an unresolved V gene accounts for under half of them, and the cause for the rest is not known. The sample table shows about 160,000 clones, and roughly 90% are seen once. The top ten clonotypes cover 4.2% of the sample. The sample taken for sequencing was PBMCs. The receptors stem from a man between 18 and 29 years old in good health and CMV-seropositive.

The chain has TRBV6-1 and TRBJ2-5; 9 bases are shared with TRBD2. The germline V gene has CDR1 MNHNS and CDR2 SASEGT. Trimming cost V 5 bases and J 5 bases; bases outside gene matches: 6. The CDR3 runs 14 residues. As DNA, the CDR3 is TGTGCCAGCAGTCGAGCGGGAGGTTTGGAGACCCAGTACTTC. Protein: CASSRAGGLETQYF.

The J gene is TRBJ2-7, the V gene TRBV5-4; 14 bases map to TRBD2. The CDR3 totals 16 residues. Germline CDR1 is SGHNT and CDR2 is YYREEE (reference sequence). V lost 3 bases to trimming and J lost 5 bases; unmatched junction nucleotides: 7. The CDR3 sequence: CASSSGLAGVRDEQYF. DNA of the CDR3: TGTGCCAGCAGCTCGGGACTAGCGGGAGTTAGGGACGAGCAGTACTTC.

This clone has only a few counts. The CDR3: CASRGLPNNEQFF. In DNA form, the CDR3 reads TGTGCCAGCAGAGGACTACCGAACAATGAGCAGTTCTTC. This chain uses TRBV28 with TRBJ2-1; TRBD2 might be the D (6 bases). Germline V gives CDR1 MDHEN, CDR2 SYDVKM. The CDR3 covers 13 residues. V was pared by 6 bases and J by 5 bases, with 11 bases between.

The genes are TRBV27 and TRBJ2-3; TRBD2 matches 10 bases. With V trimmed by 2 bases and J by 2 bases, 1 base remained unmatched. Germline CDR1 reads MNHEY; CDR2 reads SMNVEV (reference sequence). This CDR3 has 15 amino acids. CDR3 sequence reads: CASSLSGRDTDTQYF. CDR3 in DNA: TGTGCCAGCAGTTTAAGCGGGAGGGACACAGATACGCAGTATTTT.

The rearrangement joins TRBV28 to TRBJ2-1; TRBD2 is a possible D gene (6 bases). CDR3 length: 17 residues. Germline V gives CDR1 MDHEN, CDR2 SYDVKM. The germline V and J ends were trimmed by 5 bases and 6 bases, with 23 bases remaining between them. For the CDR3, the DNA is TGTGCCAGCAGTAGAACCAGTAGTGTTCTGGGGGGCAATGAGCAGTTCTTC. It encodes CASSRTSSVLGGNEQFF.

This clone was seen more than once but under ten times. The chain joins TRBV27 to TRBJ2-1; 9 positions match TRBD2. This CDR3 has 15 amino acids. Germline assignment: CDR1 MNHEY and CDR2 SMNVEV (reference sequence). V lost 5 bases to trimming and J lost 7 bases; unmatched junction nucleotides: 9. CDR3 sequence (DNA): TGTGCCAGCAGTCTAGGGGCTAGCGGGAAAAATGAGCAGTTCTTC. The encoded protein is CASSLGASGKNEQFF.

J is TRBJ2-7 and V is TRBV20-1; the D is unclear. CDR3 length: 11 amino acids. Germline CDR1 and CDR2: DFQATT and SNEGSKA (reference sequence). V was trimmed by 4 bases and J by 5 bases, leaving 9 bases between them. CDR3 in amino acids: CSATPRHEQYF. As DNA, the CDR3 is TGCAGTGCTACCCCGCGGCACGAGCAGTACTTC.

The chain couples TRBV7-9 to TRBJ1-1; 8 bases fit TRBD1. The V gene's germline CDR1 is SEHNR and CDR2 FQNEAQ (reference sequence). The CDR3 is made up of 15 amino acids. V lost 5 bases, J lost 5 bases, and 10 bases stayed unmatched. As DNA, the CDR3 is TGTGCCAGCAGCCCTAAGGACAGGGTTGGAACTGAAGCTTTCTTT. Translated, it gives CASSPKDRVGTEAFF.

V is TRBV11-2 and J is TRBJ2-7; 7 nucleotides line up with TRBD2. The J segment lost 2 bases and the V segment lost 2 bases, leaving 9 bases of the junction unmatched. The germline gives CDR1 SGHAT, CDR2 FQNNGV. The CDR3 runs 16 residues. CDR3 DNA sequence: TGTGCCAGCAGCTTACCGGGAGGTGGTAATACCTACGAGCAGTACTTC. It is translated as CASSLPGGGNTYEQYF.

This rearrangement joins TRBV9 to TRBJ1-2; 10 bases are shared with TRBD1. CDR1 and CDR2 from the germline V gene are SGDLS and YYNGEE. With V trimmed by 0 bases and J by 8 bases, 7 bases remained unmatched. The CDR3 contains 15 residues. The CDR3 coding sequence is TGTGCCAGCAGCGTAGCAACCGGGACAGGGGCCGGCTACACCTTC. It specifies CASSVATGTGAGYTF.

V usage is TRBV19 and J usage is TRBJ1-2, with 8 bases fitting TRBD1. The germline V gene has CDR1 LNHDA and CDR2 SQIVND (reference sequence). The V gene end was trimmed by 6 bases and the J gene end by 2 bases; junction bases not matched to a gene: 8. CDR3 length: 15 residues. The CDR3 coding sequence is TGTGCCAGTAGCCAACCGGGACAGGTGAACTATGGCTACACCTTC. Amino acid sequence: CASSQPGQVNYGYTF.

This clone was seen a handful of times. V is TRBV6-6 and J is TRBJ2-2, with D possibly TRBD1 on 5 matching bases. Per the germline V gene, CDR1 is MNHNY and CDR2 is SVGAGI (reference sequence). The CDR3 runs 16 residues. Trimming left V 0 bases short and J 7 bases short, with 15 bases between. The CDR3 DNA is TGTGCCAGCAGTTACTCGAGGTCAACTCAGGGCGGGGAGCTGTTTTTT. Translated: CASSYSRSTQGGELFF.

This chain connects TRBV15 to TRBJ2-7, with a weak D call TRBD2 (5 bases). Trimming removed 3 bases from V and 0 bases from J, with 12 bases in between. The germline gives CDR1 LNHNV, CDR2 YYDKDF (reference sequence). This CDR3 has 15 residues. The CDR3 reads CATSSPGRDSYEQYF. Written as DNA, the CDR3 is TGTGCCACCAGCAGTCCCGGCCGGGACTCCTACGAGCAGTACTTC.

The chain combines TRBV28 with TRBJ2-7, with a possible D match to TRBD2 (5 bases). The germline V gene has CDR1 MDHEN and CDR2 SYDVKM. Between the trimmed V and J ends, which lost 4 bases and 1 base, there was a span of 17 bases. CDR3 length equals 16 residues. CDR3 DNA: TGTGCCAGCAGTTCCGAGGGTGCACCCCGTTCCTACGAGCAGTACTTC. Translation gives CASSSEGAPRSYEQYF.

The V call is TRBV23-1, the J call TRBJ2-7; D remains unclear. TRBV23-1 is marked as an open reading frame, function uncertain. The CDR3 covers 9 residues. V dropped 8 bases and J dropped 5 bases, with 4 bases sitting between them. CDR3 DNA sequence: TGCGCCAGCGTCAACGAGCAGTACTTC. Residues: CASVNEQYF.

V gene TRBV4-1 combines with J gene TRBJ2-7, with 11 bases that match TRBD2. There are 17 residues in the CDR3. Trimming at V came to 1 base and at J to 2 bases, leaving 7 bases not matched to a gene. Per the germline V gene, CDR1 is MGHRA and CDR2 is YSYEKL. CDR3 region: CASSQGLAGGSPYEQYF. The DNA for the CDR3 is TGCGCCAGCAGCCAAGGGCTAGCGGGAGGTTCCCCCTACGAGCAGTACTTC.

V is TRBV29-1 and J is TRBJ2-1; D gene unclear. Trimming cost V 8 bases and J 4 bases, with 6 bases left between them. Germline loops: CDR1 SQVTM, CDR2 ANQGSEA. The CDR3 is 10 amino acids. The CDR3 nucleotides read TGCAGCATCGGGTACAATGAGCAGTTCTTC. Translated, it gives CSIGYNEQFF.

Only one count was recorded for this clone. The genes are TRBV28 and TRBJ2-2, with 7 bases identical to TRBD1. In germline, CDR1 is MDHEN, CDR2 SYDVKM. V shed 3 bases and J 7 bases; nucleotides not matched to a gene: 5. There are 14 residues in the CDR3. CDR3 protein: CASSFQTGFGELFF. In DNA form, the CDR3 reads TGTGCCAGCAGTTTCCAGACAGGGTTCGGGGAGCTGTTTTTT. Full variable domain (missing parts from reference TRBV28 and TRBJ2-2): DVKVTQSSRYLVKRTGEKVFLECVQDMDHENMFWYRQDPGLGLRLIYFSYDVKMKEKGDIPEGYSVSREKKERFSLILESASTNQTSMYLCASSFQTGFGELFFGEGSRLTVL.

In this sample, this clone turned up once. V usage is TRBV28 and J usage is TRBJ2-1, with 12 bases identical to TRBD2. This CDR3 contains 15 residues. The V and J ends lost 5 bases and 8 bases, in that order; junction bases with no gene match: 7. Germline V gives CDR1 MDHEN, CDR2 SYDVKM. In DNA, the CDR3 is TGTGCCAGCAGTCGACTAGCGGGAGAACATGATGAGCAGTTCTTC. Its translation: CASSRLAGEHDEQFF.